The sequence of this T cell receptor beta chain was determined in a study of OX40 agonist ivuxolimab in advanced cancers. As for the study in general: People who had prior anti-PD-1, anti-PD-L1 or anti-CTLA-4 therapy could take part, and around 39% had some.

Trimming at V came to 5 bases and at J to 2 bases, leaving 5 bases not matched to a gene. Germline lookup yields CDR1 SGHTA and CDR2 FQGNSA. This CDR3 spans 15 amino acids. Drawing of blood for sampling happened at baseline, at cycle 4 day 1, and at cycle 7 day 1. Only in-frame clones appear in the TCRdb table, and some are missing; sequencing was by immunoSEQ multiplex PCR. The repertoire includes more than 30,000 clones, approximately 89% of them detected once, and approximately 0.9% sits in the top ten. This specimen consisted of CD4+ or CD8+ T cells sorted from blood, obtained in a trial of the OX40 agonist ivuxolimab. The TCR sequence derives from an adult with an advanced solid tumor such as melanoma, head and neck, liver or kidney cancer. The rearrangement links TRBV7-2 to TRBJ2-2, with 7 bases identical to TRBD1. In nucleotides, the CDR3 is TGTGCCAGCAGCCCTACAGGGGCTAACACCGGGGAGCTGTTTTTT. Protein: CASSPTGANTGELFF.